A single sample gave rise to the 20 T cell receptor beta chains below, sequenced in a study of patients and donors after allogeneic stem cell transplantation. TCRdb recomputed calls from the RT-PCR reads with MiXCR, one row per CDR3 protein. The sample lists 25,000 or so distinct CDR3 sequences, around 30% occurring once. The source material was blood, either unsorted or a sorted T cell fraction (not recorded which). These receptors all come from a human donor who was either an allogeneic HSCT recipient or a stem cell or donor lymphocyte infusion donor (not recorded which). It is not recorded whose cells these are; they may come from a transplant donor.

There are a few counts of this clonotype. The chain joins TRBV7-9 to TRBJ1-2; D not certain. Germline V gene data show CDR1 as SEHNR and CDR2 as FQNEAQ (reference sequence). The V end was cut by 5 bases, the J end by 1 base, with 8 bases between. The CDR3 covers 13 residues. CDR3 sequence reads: CASSLGLNYGYTF. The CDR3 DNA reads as TGTGCCAGCAGCCTTGGCCTTAACTATGGCTACACCTTC. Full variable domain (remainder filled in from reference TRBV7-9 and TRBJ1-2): DTGVSQNPRHKITKRGQNVTFRCDPISEHNRLYWYRQTLGQGPEFLTYFQNEAQLEKSRLLSDRFSAERPKGSFSTLEIQRTEQGDSAMYLCASSLGLNYGYTFGSGTRLTVV.

The CDR3 loop is CASSLPSDGYGYTF. Written as DNA, the CDR3 is TGCGCCAGCAGCTTGCCCTCGGACGGCTATGGCTACACCTTC. The chain recombines TRBV5-1 with TRBJ1-2, with no clear D. Trimming took 1 base from V and 4 from J, leaving 11 bases between them. This CDR3 has 14 residues. CDR1 SGHRS and CDR2 YFSETQ come from the germline V gene.

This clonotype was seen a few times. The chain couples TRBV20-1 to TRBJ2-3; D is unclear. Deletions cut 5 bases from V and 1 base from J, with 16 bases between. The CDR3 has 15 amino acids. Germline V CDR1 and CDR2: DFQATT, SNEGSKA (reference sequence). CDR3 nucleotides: TGCAGTGCTCCCGGCCCCCCCGTTGGCACAGATACGCAGTATTTT. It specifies CSAPGPPVGTDTQYF.

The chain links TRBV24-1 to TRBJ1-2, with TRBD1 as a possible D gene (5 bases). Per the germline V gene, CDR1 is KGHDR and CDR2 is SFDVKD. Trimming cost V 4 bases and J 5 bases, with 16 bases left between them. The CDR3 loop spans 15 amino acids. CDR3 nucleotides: TGTGCCACCAGTGACCCCGGGACGAAGGATTATGGCTACACCTTC. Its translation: CATSDPGTKDYGYTF.

CDR3 sequence: CASSLVDRAQPQHF. The CDR3, as DNA: TGTGCCAGCAGTTTAGTCGACAGGGCCCAGCCCCAGCATTTT. V gene TRBV12-3 or TRBV12-4 combines with J gene TRBJ1-5; 7 bases match TRBD1. V gave up 1 base and J gave up 7 bases; unmatched junction bases: 4. This CDR3 is 14 amino acids long.

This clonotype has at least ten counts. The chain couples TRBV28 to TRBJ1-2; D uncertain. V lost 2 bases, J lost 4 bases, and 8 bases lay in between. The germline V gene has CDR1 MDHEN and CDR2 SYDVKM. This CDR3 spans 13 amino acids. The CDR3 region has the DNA TGTGCCAGCAGTTTAGAACCGCTCTATGGCTACACCTTC. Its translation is CASSLEPLYGYTF.

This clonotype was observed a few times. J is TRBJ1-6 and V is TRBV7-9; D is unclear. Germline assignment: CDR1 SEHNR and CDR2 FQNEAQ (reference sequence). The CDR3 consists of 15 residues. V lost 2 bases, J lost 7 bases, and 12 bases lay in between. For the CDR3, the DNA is TGTGCCAGCAGCTTAAGGGAAAGGGTAAATTCACCCCTCCACTTT. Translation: CASSLRERVNSPLHF.

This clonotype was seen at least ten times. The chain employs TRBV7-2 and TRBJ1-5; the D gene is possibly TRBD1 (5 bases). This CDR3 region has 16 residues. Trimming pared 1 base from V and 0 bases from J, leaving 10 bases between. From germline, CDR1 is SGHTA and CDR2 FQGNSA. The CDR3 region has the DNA TGTGCCAGCAGCTTAGTAGGGGATAATAGCAATCAGCCCCAGCATTTT. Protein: CASSLVGDNSNQPQHF.

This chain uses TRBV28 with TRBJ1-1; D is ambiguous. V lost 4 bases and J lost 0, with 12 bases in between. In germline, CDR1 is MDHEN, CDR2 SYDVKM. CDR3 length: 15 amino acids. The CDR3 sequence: CASSSDGYLNTEAFF. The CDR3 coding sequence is TGTGCCAGCAGTTCAGACGGGTATCTGAACACTGAAGCTTTCTTT.

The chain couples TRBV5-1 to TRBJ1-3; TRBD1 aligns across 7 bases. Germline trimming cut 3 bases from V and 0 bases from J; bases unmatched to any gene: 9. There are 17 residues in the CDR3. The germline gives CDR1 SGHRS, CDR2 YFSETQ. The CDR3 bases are TGCGCCAGCAGCTCGGACGGGACAGCGAGCTCTGGAAACACCATATATTTT. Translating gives CASSSDGTASSGNTIYF.

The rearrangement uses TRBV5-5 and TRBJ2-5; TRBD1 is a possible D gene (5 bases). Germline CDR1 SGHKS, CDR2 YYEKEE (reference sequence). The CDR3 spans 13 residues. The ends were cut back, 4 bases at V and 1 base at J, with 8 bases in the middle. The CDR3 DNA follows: TGTGCCAGCAGCCTCGACAGCCAAGAGACCCAGTACTTC. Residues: CASSLDSQETQYF.

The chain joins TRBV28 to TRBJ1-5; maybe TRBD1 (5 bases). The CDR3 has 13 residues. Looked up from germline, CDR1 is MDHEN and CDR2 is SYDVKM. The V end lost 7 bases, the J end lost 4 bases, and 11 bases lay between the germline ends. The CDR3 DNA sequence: TGTGCCAGCATCCCAGGGAGGAATCAGCCCCAGCATTTT. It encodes CASIPGRNQPQHF.

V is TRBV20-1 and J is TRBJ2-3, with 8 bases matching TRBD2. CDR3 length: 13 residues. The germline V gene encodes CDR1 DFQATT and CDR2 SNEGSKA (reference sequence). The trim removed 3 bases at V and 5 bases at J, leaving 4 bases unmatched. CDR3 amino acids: CSASGGALDTQYF. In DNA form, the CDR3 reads TGCAGTGCTAGCGGGGGGGCCTTAGATACGCAGTATTTT.

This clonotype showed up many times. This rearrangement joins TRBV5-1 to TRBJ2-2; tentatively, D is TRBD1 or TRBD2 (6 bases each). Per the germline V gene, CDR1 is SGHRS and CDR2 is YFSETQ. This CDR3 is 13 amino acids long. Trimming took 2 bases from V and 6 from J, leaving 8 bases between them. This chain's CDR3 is CASSLRGAGELFF. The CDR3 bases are TGCGCCAGCAGCTTAAGGGGGGCCGGGGAGCTGTTTTTT.

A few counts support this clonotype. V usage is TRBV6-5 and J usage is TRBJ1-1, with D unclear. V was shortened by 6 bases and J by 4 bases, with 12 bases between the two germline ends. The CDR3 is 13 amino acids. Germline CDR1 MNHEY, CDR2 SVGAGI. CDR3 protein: CASSPGGFTEAFF. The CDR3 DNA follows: TGTGCCAGCAGCCCTGGAGGGTTCACTGAAGCTTTCTTT.

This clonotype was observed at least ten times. The CDR3 bases are TGTGCCAGTAGTAAGGCCAACTCCTACGAGCAGTACTTC. Amino acid sequence: CASSKANSYEQYF. The chain uses TRBV19 and TRBJ2-7, with D hard to call. V lost 4 bases and J 0 bases, leaving 7 bases between the germline ends. In germline, CDR1 is LNHDA, CDR2 SQIVND (reference sequence). The CDR3 runs 13 residues.

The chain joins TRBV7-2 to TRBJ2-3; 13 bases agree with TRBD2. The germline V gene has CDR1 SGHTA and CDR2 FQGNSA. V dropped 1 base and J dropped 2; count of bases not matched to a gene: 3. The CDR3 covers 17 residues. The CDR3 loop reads CASSLVGTSGITDTQYF. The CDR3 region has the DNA TGTGCCAGCAGCTTAGTGGGGACTAGCGGGATCACAGATACGCAGTATTTT.

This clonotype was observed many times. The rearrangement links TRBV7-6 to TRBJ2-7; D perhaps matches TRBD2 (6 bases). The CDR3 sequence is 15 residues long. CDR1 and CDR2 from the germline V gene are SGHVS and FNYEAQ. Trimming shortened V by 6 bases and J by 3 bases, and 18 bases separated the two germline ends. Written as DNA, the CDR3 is TGTGCCAGCAGACGACCCATCCTAGCGAACTACGAGCAGTACGTC. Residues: CASRRPILANYEQYV.

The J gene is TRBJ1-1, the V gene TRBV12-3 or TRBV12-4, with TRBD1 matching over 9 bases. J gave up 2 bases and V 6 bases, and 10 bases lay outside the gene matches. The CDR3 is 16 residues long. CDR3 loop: CASSRHRGPGNTEAFF. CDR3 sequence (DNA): TGTGCCAGCAGCCGACACAGGGGGCCAGGAAACACTGAAGCTTTCTTT.

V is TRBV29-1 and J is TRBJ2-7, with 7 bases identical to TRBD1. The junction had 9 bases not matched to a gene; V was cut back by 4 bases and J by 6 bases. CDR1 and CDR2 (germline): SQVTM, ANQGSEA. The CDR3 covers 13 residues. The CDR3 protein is CSVGRTGDGEQYF. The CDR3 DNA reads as TGCAGCGTTGGCCGTACAGGGGACGGCGAGCAGTACTTC.